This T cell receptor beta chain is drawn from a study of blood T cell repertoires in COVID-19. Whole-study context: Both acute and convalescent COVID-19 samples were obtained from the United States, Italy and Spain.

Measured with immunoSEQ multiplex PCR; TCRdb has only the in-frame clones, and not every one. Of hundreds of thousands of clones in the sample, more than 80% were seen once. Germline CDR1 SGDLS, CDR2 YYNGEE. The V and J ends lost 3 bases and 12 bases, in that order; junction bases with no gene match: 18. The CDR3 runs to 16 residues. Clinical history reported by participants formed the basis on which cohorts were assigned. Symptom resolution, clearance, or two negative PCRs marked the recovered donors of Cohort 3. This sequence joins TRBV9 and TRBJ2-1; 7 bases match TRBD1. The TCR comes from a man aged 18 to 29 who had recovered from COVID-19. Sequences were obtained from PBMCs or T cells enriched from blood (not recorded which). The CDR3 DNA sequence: TGTGCCAGCAGCGAGGGGGTGATGGGACAGCCGATCGGGCAGTTCTTC. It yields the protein CASSEGVMGQPIGQFF.